The clone carrying this TCR beta chain has ten or more counts. No antigen is known for it. The data belong to a study of T cells in Graves' hyperthyroidism and ophthalmopathy. Regarding the study as a whole: From stable hyperthyroidism, ophthalmopathy was separated by a 13 V-J model.

RNA transcripts were the template for amplifying TCR beta CDR3 regions. Using the HTBI primer set, a first-round RT-PCR was run on the TCR CDR3. TCRdb re-analysed the multiplex PCR reads in MiXCR, keeping a single row per CDR3 protein. The sample lists 650,000 to 850,000 distinct CDR3 sequences, around 19% occurring once. Germline loops: CDR1 LGHDT, CDR2 YNNKEL (reference sequence). The CDR3 length is 15 residues. The germline V and J ends were trimmed by 3 bases and 0 bases, with 11 bases remaining between them. The specimen was blood. This receptor was identified in a woman aged 45 to 65 with Graves' hyperthyroidism that later progressed to Graves' ophthalmopathy. The genes are TRBV3-1 and TRBJ1-1; D is ambiguous. CDR3 in DNA: TGTGCCAGCAGCCACGTCCGTGAAATGAACACTGAAGCTTTCTTT. Translating it yields CASSHVREMNTEAFF.